A single sample is the source of the 11 T cell receptor beta chains below, sequenced in a study of cytomegalovirus exposure and HLA in healthy donors. TCRdb keeps only in-frame clones here, not all; method: immunoSEQ multiplex PCR. This sample has roughly 190,000 clones, with roughly nine tenths found just once. Material for sequencing was PBMCs. These receptors all come from a man between 25 and 39 years old in good health and CMV-seropositive.

The chain links TRBV2 to TRBJ2-5; TRBD2 aligns across 12 bases. The V and J ends lost 6 bases and 5 bases, in that order; junction bases with no gene match: 4. CDR3 length equals 14 residues. Germline CDR1 reads SNHLY; CDR2 reads FYNNEI. The CDR3 bases are TGTGCCAGCAGGGGAACTAGCGGGAGGGAGACCCAGTACTTC. This encodes CASRGTSGRETQYF.

The chain uses TRBV5-6 and TRBJ2-3, with 7 bases fitting TRBD2. J gave up 6 bases and V 0 bases, and 1 base lay outside the gene matches. This CDR3 contains 13 residues. Germline CDR1 is SGHDT and CDR2 is YYEEEE. The CDR3, as DNA: TGTGCCAGCAGCTTGGATAGCGGGGATACGCAGTATTTT. It yields the protein CASSLDSGDTQYF.

The chain links TRBV11-1 to TRBJ2-1; D may be TRBD2 (6 bases). The V end lost 6 bases, the J end lost 4 bases, and 13 bases lay between the germline ends. The CDR3 contains 14 residues. The germline CDR1 and CDR2 sequences are SGHAT and FQDESV (reference sequence). For the CDR3, the DNA is TGTGCCAGCAGGGACTGGACTAAATACAATGAGCAGTTCTTC. Protein sequence: CASRDWTKYNEQFF.

The chain couples TRBV5-1 to TRBJ2-2, with TRBD2 matching 12 bases. The CDR3 sequence is 16 residues long. From germline, CDR1 is SGHRS and CDR2 YFSETQ. J was trimmed by 4 bases and V by 1 base; bases with no gene match: 2. The CDR3 spells CASSLWGLAGTGELFF. For the CDR3, the DNA is TGCGCCAGCAGCTTGTGGGGACTAGCGGGCACCGGGGAGCTGTTTTTT.

This clone appeared a few times. The chain is built from TRBV6-5 and TRBJ1-5; D gene unclear. There are 13 residues in the CDR3. Germline CDR1 reads MNHEY; CDR2 reads SVGAGI. Trimming left V 7 bases short and J 2 bases short, with 9 bases between. The DNA of the CDR3 is TGTGCCAGCACCCCGTCTCGCAATCAGCCCCAGCATTTT. Its translation: CASTPSRNQPQHF.

The chain combines TRBV4-1 with TRBJ1-3, with no clear D. The length of the CDR3 is 18 residues. In germline, CDR1 is MGHRA, CDR2 YSYEKL. Between the trimmed V and J ends, which lost 2 bases and 1 base, there was a span of 18 bases. In DNA, the CDR3 is TGCGCCAGCAGCCAAACCCGGCTCCCAAGAGGGTCTGGAAACACCATATATTTT. This gives the protein CASSQTRLPRGSGNTIYF.

The rearrangement links TRBV7-6 to TRBJ2-2; TRBD2 aligns across 12 bases. Germline V gene sequence: CDR1 SGHVS, CDR2 FNYEAQ. Trimming took 4 bases from V and 6 from J; bases not matched to a gene: 6. CDR3 size: 16 residues. The CDR3 protein is CASSSTTSGRSGELFF. CDR3 DNA: TGTGCCAGCAGCTCAACCACTAGCGGGAGGTCCGGGGAGCTGTTTTTT.

This clone was observed a few times. CDR3 in DNA: TGTGCCAGCAGCTCGACAGGCCTGAACACTGAAGCTTTCTTT. Translating it yields CASSSTGLNTEAFF. The rearrangement uses TRBV13 and TRBJ1-1; D is possibly TRBD1 (6 bases). Germline CDR1 and CDR2: PRHDT and FYEKMQ (reference sequence). The CDR3 has 14 amino acids. The germline V and J ends were trimmed by 4 bases and 0 bases, with 9 bases remaining between them.

In this sample, this clone turned up a few times. Other nucleotide sequences in the sample specify the same CDR3. The genes are TRBV6-5 and TRBJ1-6, with D possibly being TRBD1 (6 bases). Germline assignment: CDR1 MNHEY and CDR2 SVGAGI. The CDR3 extends over 13 amino acids. V shed 6 bases and J shed 6 bases, with 9 bases lying between them. The CDR3 sequence: CASSLDSNSPLHF. CDR3 nucleotide sequence: TGTGCCAGCAGCCTGGACAGTAATTCACCCCTCCACTTT.

The chain couples TRBV18 to TRBJ2-7; TRBD1 agrees at 7 bases. V lost 1 base to trimming and J lost 2 bases; unmatched junction nucleotides: 14. CDR3 length equals 18 residues. CDR1 KGHSH and CDR2 LQKENI come from the germline V gene. The CDR3 bases are TGTGCCAGCTCACCACGTCCCGGGACAGAAACTGATACCTACGAGCAGTACTTC. This sequence encodes CASSPRPGTETDTYEQYF.

V is TRBV5-1 and J is TRBJ2-1; tentative D call: TRBD2 (5 bases). The CDR3 consists of 13 residues. Between the trimmed V and J ends, which lost 4 bases and 4 bases, there was a span of 9 bases. In germline, CDR1 is SGHRS, CDR2 YFSETQ. The CDR3 is CASSHTSYNEQFF. CDR3 coding DNA: TGCGCCAGCAGCCATACTAGTTACAATGAGCAGTTCTTC.